The clone carrying this T cell receptor (beta chain) occurred a few times. Its antigen is as yet unknown. Trimming took 4 bases from V and 5 from J; bases not matched to a gene: 10. Germline V gives CDR1 SGHRS, CDR2 YFSETQ. This CDR3 is built from 17 residues. Unique molecular identifiers were incorporated when the TCRbeta library was constructed. TCRdb processed the PCR reads anew with MiXCR; each CDR3 protein has one entry. The sample lists approximately 800,000 distinct CDR3 sequences; 16% were seen once. The data are from a study of T-cell reconstitution after alpha-beta-depleted transplantation in children. Broader study findings: Some patients showed high day-60 TCRbeta diversity, which derived from surviving recipient T cells and thymic progenitors. Fresh T-cell production supplied most of the T-cell counts and diversity seen one year after transplant. Roughly two months post-transplant, alpha-beta T cells reportedly originated from several hundred graft clones that had expanded.

The rearrangement uses TRBV5-1 and TRBJ2-5, with 14 nucleotides matching TRBD2. The sequencing used PBMCs, mostly from graft donor cells, collected 360 days after TCRalphabeta/CD19-depleted stem cell transplant. This clonotype originated in a male patient between 10 and 17 years old who had a stem cell transplant for acute lymphoblastic leukemia, so the T cells may come from the graft donor. The CDR3 DNA reads TGCGCCAGCAGCCGGGGACTAGCGGGAGTGGAGAGGGAGACCCAGTACTTC. This gives the protein CASSRGLAGVERETQYF.